The 23 T cell receptor beta chains below come from one sample, sequenced in a study of blood T cell repertoires in COVID-19. Profiled with immunoSEQ multiplex PCR; TCRdb holds only in-frame clones, not every one. Of about 60,000 clones in the sample, 70% to 85% were seen once. The sample comprised peripheral blood. These receptors originate from a human donor in a cohort sampled during active COVID-19.

The chain couples TRBV16 to TRBJ2-1; D unclear. The CDR3 sequence is 14 residues long. CDR1 KGHSY and CDR2 FQNENV come from the germline V gene. V lost 3 bases and J 3 bases, leaving 9 bases between the germline ends. CDR3 amino acids: CASSQTNHYNEQFF. In nucleotides, the CDR3 is TGTGCCAGCAGCCAGACAAACCACTACAATGAGCAGTTCTTC.

The chain couples TRBV7-9 to TRBJ2-3; 7 nucleotides match TRBD2. Trimming removed 2 bases from V and 2 bases from J; junction bases left unmatched: 4. The CDR3 totals 15 residues. Germline CDR1 is SEHNR and CDR2 is FQNEAQ (reference sequence). CDR3 region: CASSLIRGDTDTQYF. In DNA, the CDR3 is TGTGCCAGCAGCTTAATCCGGGGGGACACAGATACGCAGTATTTT.

The genes are TRBV5-1 and TRBJ2-7; no firm D call. Trimming stripped 4 bases from V and 6 bases from J, with 20 bases between. CDR1 and CDR2 from the germline V gene are SGHRS and YFSETQ. The CDR3 loop spans 15 amino acids. The chain's CDR3 is CASSHRWQDLGEQYF. Here the CDR3 DNA reads TGCGCCAGCAGCCACCGGTGGCAGGATTTAGGCGAGCAGTACTTC. Supplemented by reference TRBV5-1 and TRBJ2-7, the full variable domain reads KAGVTQTPRYLIKTRGQQVTLSCSPISGHRSVSWYQQTPGQGLQFLFEYFSETQRNKGNFPGRFSGRQFSNSRSEMNVSTLELGDSALYLCASSHRWQDLGEQYFGPGTRLTVT.

This clone has only one observation. The chain has TRBV28 and TRBJ1-2; 7 nucleotides align to TRBD1. Germline V gene sequence: CDR1 MDHEN, CDR2 SYDVKM. The CDR3 has 17 residues. V lost 2 bases to trimming and J lost 6 bases; unmatched junction nucleotides: 15. This CDR3 is CASSLGGTVGLVDGYTF. The DNA of the CDR3 is TGTGCCAGCAGTTTAGGTGGGACAGTGGGGTTAGTCGATGGCTACACCTTC.

The V call is TRBV5-4, the J call TRBJ2-7; the match to TRBD1 covers 9 bases. Germline CDR1 and CDR2: SGHNT and YYREEE (reference sequence). V shed 5 bases and J 7 bases; nucleotides not matched to a gene: 13. The CDR3 spans 15 residues. The CDR3 DNA is TGTGCCAGCAGATATACCGGGACAGGGATGGGTGAGCAGTACTTC. It is translated as CASRYTGTGMGEQYF.

The J gene is TRBJ2-7, the V gene TRBV6-6, with 8 bases identical to TRBD2. Trimming cost V 7 bases and J 5 bases; bases outside gene matches: 13. The length of the CDR3 is 15 residues. Germline V CDR1 and CDR2: MNHNY, SVGAGI (reference sequence). CDR3 DNA sequence: TGTGCCAGCATCCCAGCGGGACTAGAAGGCAACGAGCAGTACTTC. Its protein is CASIPAGLEGNEQYF.

Only one count was recorded for this clone. The chain has TRBV9 and TRBJ1-2; D ambiguous. The CDR3 consists of 15 residues. Trimming stripped 0 bases from V and 0 bases from J, with 9 bases between. Germline lookup yields CDR1 SGDLS and CDR2 YYNGEE. The CDR3 loop is CASSVGAAANYGYTF. CDR3 in DNA: TGTGCCAGCAGCGTAGGGGCCGCCGCTAACTATGGCTACACCTTC.

V usage is TRBV5-6 and J usage is TRBJ2-7; TRBD1 is a possible D gene (6 bases). The ends were cut back, 4 bases at V and 6 bases at J, with 20 bases in the middle. The CDR3 length is 15 residues. The germline gives CDR1 SGHDT, CDR2 YYEEEE. This chain's CDR3 is CASSPGPRGGSEQYF. The CDR3, as DNA: TGTGCCAGCAGCCCCGGGCCAAGAGGGGGTTCCGAGCAGTACTTC.

The chain employs TRBV18 and TRBJ2-5, with 8 bases matching TRBD1. Germline V gene sequence: CDR1 KGHSH, CDR2 LQKENI. V was pared by 4 bases and J by 4 bases, with 8 bases of the junction left unmatched. CDR3 size: 15 residues. CDR3 sequence (DNA): TGTGCCAGCTCACAAGACAGGGGAGACCCAGAGACCCAGTACTTC. Its translation: CASSQDRGDPETQYF.

Only one count was recorded for this clone. The chain employs TRBV7-9 and TRBJ2-3, with D uncertain. Trimming removed 5 bases at V and 2 bases at J, with 14 bases between. The CDR3 sequence is 15 residues long. Germline-derived CDR1 and CDR2 are SEHNR and FQNEAQ (reference sequence). CDR3 in amino acids: CASSEVPLTTDTQYF. In DNA form, the CDR3 reads TGTGCCAGCAGCGAGGTGCCCTTGACCACAGATACGCAGTATTTT.

The chain combines TRBV4-3 with TRBJ1-2, with D perhaps TRBD1 (5 bases). The germline V gene has CDR1 LGHNA and CDR2 YSLEER. Trimming pared 0 bases from V and 2 bases from J, leaving 10 bases between. The CDR3 runs to 15 residues. The CDR3 region is CASSQDQAGNYGYTF. CDR3 coding DNA: TGCGCCAGCAGCCAAGACCAGGCAGGGAACTATGGCTACACCTTC.

This chain connects TRBV19 to TRBJ1-1; D possibly corresponds to TRBD1 (6 bases). V gave up 9 bases and J gave up 1 base, with 12 bases separating them. This CDR3 is built from 13 residues. Looked up from germline, CDR1 is LNHDA and CDR2 is SQIVND (reference sequence). For the CDR3, the DNA is TGTGCCAGCCAGGGGTGGGAGAACACTGAAGCTTTCTTT. It codes for CASQGWENTEAFF. Together with reference TRBV19 and TRBJ1-1, the CDR3 gives the full variable domain: DGGITQSPKYLFRKEGQNVTLSCEQNLNHDAMYWYRQDPGQGLRLIYYSQIVNDFQKGDIAEGYSVSREKKESFPLTVTSAQKNPTAFYLCASQGWENTEAFFGQGTRLTVV.

This chain links TRBV27 with TRBJ1-1; 7 bases map to TRBD1. Germline V gives CDR1 MNHEY, CDR2 SMNVEV (reference sequence). The CDR3 is 13 residues long. V trimming: 7 bases; J trimming: 9 bases; junction bases outside the gene matches: 11. CDR3 loop: CASILRRGQKAFF. The CDR3 DNA is TGTGCCAGCATCTTAAGAAGGGGACAGAAAGCTTTCTTT.

The rearrangement links TRBV15 to TRBJ1-1; 9 bases are a match to TRBD1. The V and J ends lost 3 bases and 4 bases, in that order; junction bases with no gene match: 6. Germline V gives CDR1 LNHNV, CDR2 YYDKDF (reference sequence). The CDR3 runs 15 residues. The CDR3 sequence: CATSRDRGLVTEAFF. CDR3 sequence (DNA): TGTGCCACCAGCAGGGACAGGGGTCTGGTCACTGAAGCTTTCTTT.

Only a few counts were recorded for this clone. The rearrangement joins TRBV5-4 to TRBJ1-2; TRBD1 matches at 7 bases. There are 15 residues in the CDR3. Germline CDR1 SGHNT, CDR2 YYREEE (reference sequence). J lost 7 bases, V lost 2 bases, and 11 bases had no gene match. CDR3 amino acids: CASSFFVRQGVGYTF. CDR3 DNA sequence: TGTGCCAGCAGCTTTTTTGTGCGACAGGGCGTTGGCTACACCTTC. The full variable domain, in which reference TRBV5-4 and TRBJ1-2 provide the parts outside the CDR3, is ETGVTQSPTHLIKTRGQQVTLRCSSQSGHNTVSWYQQALGQGPQFIFQYYREEENGRGNFPPRFSGLQFPNYSSELNVNALELDDSALYLCASSFFVRQGVGYTFGSGTRLTVV.

This rearrangement joins TRBV18 to TRBJ1-1; D is unclear. V lost 6 bases and J lost 1, with 9 bases in between. The CDR3 length is 13 residues. Germline loops: CDR1 KGHSH, CDR2 LQKENI. The CDR3 sequence is CASSTHKNTEAFF. In DNA, the CDR3 is TGTGCCAGCTCGACACACAAGAACACTGAAGCTTTCTTT.

V and J are TRBV5-1 and TRBJ2-3; tentative D call: TRBD2 (6 bases). Per germline, CDR1 SGHRS and CDR2 YFSETQ. V gave up 4 bases and J gave up 3 bases, with 18 bases separating them. The CDR3 is 16 amino acids. DNA of the CDR3: TGCGCCAGCAGCCCCGGGACGTCCGGGGGAACAGATACGCAGTATTTT. It codes for CASSPGTSGGTDTQYF.

CDR3 DNA: TGCGCCAGCAGCATGACAGGGACTAATGAAAAACTGTTTTTT. Translating it yields CASSMTGTNEKLFF. The rearrangement uses TRBV5-1 and TRBJ1-4; 7 bases line up with TRBD1. The V segment lost 4 bases and the J segment 2 bases; nucleotides outside the gene matches: 2. This CDR3 is 14 amino acids long. CDR1 and CDR2 from the germline V gene are SGHRS and YFSETQ.

This sequence joins TRBV28 and TRBJ1-2, with 7 positions matching TRBD1. The V gene's germline CDR1 is MDHEN and CDR2 SYDVKM. This CDR3 comprises 16 residues. J gave up 4 bases and V 6 bases, and 14 bases lay outside the gene matches. CDR3 DNA sequence: TGTGCCAGCAGCCCTGGGAGACAGGGAATAACCTATGGCTACACCTTC. This codes for CASSPGRQGITYGYTF.

This sequence joins TRBV6-1 and TRBJ2-3; possible D gene TRBD2, 6 bases. This CDR3 has 18 amino acids. Between the trimmed V and J ends, which lost 0 bases and 1 base, there was a span of 17 bases. Germline CDR1 and CDR2: MNHNS and SASEGT. The CDR3 DNA is TGTGCCAGCAGTGAAGCCCCCGGAGGGTTGAGTCGCACAGATACGCAGTATTTT. Protein: CASSEAPGGLSRTDTQYF.

The J gene is TRBJ2-1, the V gene TRBV15, with D perhaps matching TRBD2 (5 bases). The CDR3 totals 18 residues. Germline V gives CDR1 LNHNV, CDR2 YYDKDF (reference sequence). V lost 0 bases, J lost 6 bases, and 21 bases lay in between. DNA of the CDR3: TGTGCCACCAGCAGAGATTCCATCGGCCACGGACTCTTCAATGAGCAGTTCTTC. This sequence encodes CATSRDSIGHGLFNEQFF.

The V call is TRBV6-1, the J call TRBJ2-1; 9 positions match TRBD2. The CDR3 loop spans 15 amino acids. The J segment lost 15 bases and the V segment lost 2 bases, leaving 14 bases of the junction unmatched. Germline CDR1 MNHNS, CDR2 SASEGT. CDR3 amino acids: CASSEIEAGGPAPFF. The CDR3 DNA is TGTGCCAGCAGTGAAATTGAGGCGGGGGGGCCAGCCCCGTTCTTC.

The V and J genes are TRBV27 and TRBJ2-3, with TRBD1 matching 7 bases. This CDR3 spans 15 amino acids. Germline V lookup: CDR1 MNHEY, CDR2 SMNVEV (reference sequence). J gave up 5 bases and V 7 bases, and 12 bases lay outside the gene matches. CDR3 sequence (DNA): TGTGCCAGCAACAATAGACAGGGCCGGGTAGATACGCAGTATTTT. Protein product: CASNNRQGRVDTQYF.